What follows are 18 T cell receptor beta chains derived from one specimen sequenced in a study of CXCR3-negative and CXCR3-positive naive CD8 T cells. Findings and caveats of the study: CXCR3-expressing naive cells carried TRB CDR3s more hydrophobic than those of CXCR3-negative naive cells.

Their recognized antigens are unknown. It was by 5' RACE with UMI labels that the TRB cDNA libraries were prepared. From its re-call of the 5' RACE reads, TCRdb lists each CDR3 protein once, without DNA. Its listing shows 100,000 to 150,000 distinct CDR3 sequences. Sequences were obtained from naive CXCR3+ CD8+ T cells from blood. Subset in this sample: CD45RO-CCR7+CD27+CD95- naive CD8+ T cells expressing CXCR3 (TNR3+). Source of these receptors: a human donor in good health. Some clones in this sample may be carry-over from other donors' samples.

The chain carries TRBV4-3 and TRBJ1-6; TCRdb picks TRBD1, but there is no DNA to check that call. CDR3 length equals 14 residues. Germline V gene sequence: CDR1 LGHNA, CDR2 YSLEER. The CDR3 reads CASSQDTGFSPLHF.

This chain's CDR3 is CASSQSRGADGYTF. The genes are TRBV4-3 and TRBJ1-2; TCRdb lists TRBD1, though no DNA is available to test this call. CDR1 LGHNA and CDR2 YSLEER come from the germline V gene. The CDR3 has 14 residues.

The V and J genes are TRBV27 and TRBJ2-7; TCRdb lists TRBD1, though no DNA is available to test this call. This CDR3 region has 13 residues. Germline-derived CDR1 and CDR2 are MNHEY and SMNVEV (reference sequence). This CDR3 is CASSFPSGNEQYF.

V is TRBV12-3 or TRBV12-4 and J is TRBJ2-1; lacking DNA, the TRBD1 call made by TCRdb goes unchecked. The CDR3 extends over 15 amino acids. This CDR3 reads CASRDRGPNNNEQFF.

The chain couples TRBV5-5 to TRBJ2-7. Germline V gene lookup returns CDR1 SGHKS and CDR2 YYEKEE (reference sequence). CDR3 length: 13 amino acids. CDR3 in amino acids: CASSPDIGYEQYF.

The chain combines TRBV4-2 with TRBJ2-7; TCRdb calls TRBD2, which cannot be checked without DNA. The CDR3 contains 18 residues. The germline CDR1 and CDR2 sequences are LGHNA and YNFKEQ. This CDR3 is CASSQSPSGGPNSYEQYF.

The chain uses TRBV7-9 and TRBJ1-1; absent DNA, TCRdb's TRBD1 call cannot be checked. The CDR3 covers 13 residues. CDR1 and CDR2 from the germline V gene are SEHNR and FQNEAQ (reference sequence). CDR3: CASRQGTNTEAFF.

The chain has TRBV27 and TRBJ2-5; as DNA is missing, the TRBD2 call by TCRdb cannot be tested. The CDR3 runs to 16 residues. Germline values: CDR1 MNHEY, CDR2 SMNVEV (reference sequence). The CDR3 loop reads CASSPWTSGGQETQYF.

CDR3 residues: CASSASRTYEQYF. This chain links TRBV2 with TRBJ2-7. CDR1 and CDR2 (germline): SNHLY, FYNNEI. CDR3 length: 13 amino acids. Full variable domain (outside the CDR3, taken from reference TRBV2 and TRBJ2-7): EPEVTQTPSHQVTQMGQEVILRCVPISNHLYFYWYRQILGQKVEFLVSFYNNEISEKSEIFDDQFSVERPDGSNFTLKIRSTKLEDSAMYFCASSASRTYEQYFGPGTRLTVT.

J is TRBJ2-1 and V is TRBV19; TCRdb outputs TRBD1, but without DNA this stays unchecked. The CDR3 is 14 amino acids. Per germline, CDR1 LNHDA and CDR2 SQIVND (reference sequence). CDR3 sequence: CASSIQGRYNEQFF.

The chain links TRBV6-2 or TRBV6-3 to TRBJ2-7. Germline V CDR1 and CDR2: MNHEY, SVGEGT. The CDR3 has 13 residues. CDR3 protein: CATGLGRSYEQYF.

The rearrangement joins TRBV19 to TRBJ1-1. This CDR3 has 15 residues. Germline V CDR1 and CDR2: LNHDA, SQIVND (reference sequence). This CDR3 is CASGSGVREIPEAFF.

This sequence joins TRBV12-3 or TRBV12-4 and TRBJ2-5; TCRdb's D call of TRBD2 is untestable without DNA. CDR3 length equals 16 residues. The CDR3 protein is CASSPTSGGRQETQYF.

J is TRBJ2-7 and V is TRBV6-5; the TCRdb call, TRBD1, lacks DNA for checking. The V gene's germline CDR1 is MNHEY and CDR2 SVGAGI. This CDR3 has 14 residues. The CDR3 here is CASRPQGNSYEQYF.

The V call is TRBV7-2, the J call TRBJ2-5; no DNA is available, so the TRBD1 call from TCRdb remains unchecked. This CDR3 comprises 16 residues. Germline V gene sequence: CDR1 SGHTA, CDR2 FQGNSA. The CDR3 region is CASSPPPGPEAETQYF.

CDR3 region: CASSKDASSGKETQYF. The J gene is TRBJ2-5, the V gene TRBV21-1; TCRdb picks TRBD2, but there is no DNA to check that call. TRBV21-1 is a known pseudogene. This CDR3 comprises 16 residues.

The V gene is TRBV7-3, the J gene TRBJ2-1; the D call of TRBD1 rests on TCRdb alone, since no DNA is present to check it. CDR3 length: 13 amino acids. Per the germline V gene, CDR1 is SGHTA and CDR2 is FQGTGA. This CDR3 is CASSSGTGNEQFF.

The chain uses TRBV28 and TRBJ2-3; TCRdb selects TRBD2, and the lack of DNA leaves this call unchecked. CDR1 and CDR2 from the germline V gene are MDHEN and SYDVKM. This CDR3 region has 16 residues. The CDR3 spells CASSLGRLAGTDTQYF.